These 24 T cell receptor beta chains share one sample of origin, sequenced in a study of identical twins. TCRdb analysed the 5' RACE reads with MiXCR anew, one entry per CDR3 protein. This sample has nearly 900,000 distinct CDR3 sequences; 9% to 15% occur once, and the top ten carry around 1.6%. This sample was also put to use in a study of yellow fever vaccine responses in identical twins.

The sample comprised PBMCs. The receptor set was obtained from a young woman in good health.

This clonotype was counted a few times. The chain has TRBV11-2 and TRBJ2-7; 9 positions match TRBD2. The CDR3 is 15 residues long. From germline, CDR1 is SGHAT and CDR2 FQNNGV. V lost 5 bases to trimming and J lost 2 bases; unmatched junction nucleotides: 7. CDR3 sequence: CASSQGTSIAYEQYF. The CDR3 coding sequence is TGTGCCAGCAGCCAGGGGACTAGCATAGCCTACGAGCAGTACTTC.

Worth noting for this clonotype: Lacking the conserved final phenylalanine or tryptophan, this CDR3 likely reflects a read error. The V call is TRBV7-2, the J call TRBJ2-1; D not resolved. This CDR3 is built from 13 residues. CDR1 is SGHTA and CDR2 is FQGNSA in the germline V gene. The V and J ends lost 3 bases and 7 bases respectively, with 10 bases between them. CDR3 in DNA: TGTGCCAGCAGCTTGTCCAGTGTGAATGAGCAGTTCTAC. This translates into CASSLSSVNEQFY.

The gene calls are TRBV29-1 and TRBJ2-7; D tentatively fits TRBD1 or TRBD2 (5 bases each). The CDR3 runs to 11 residues. Trimming pared 7 bases from V and 4 bases from J, leaving 11 bases between. Looked up from germline, CDR1 is SQVTM and CDR2 is ANQGSEA. The CDR3 DNA follows: TGCAGCGGCCGGGACGGGTACGAGCAGTACTTC. This codes for CSGRDGYEQYF.

The chain employs TRBV6-1 and TRBJ1-2; 7 bases fit TRBD1. Trimming cost V 6 bases and J 5 bases; bases outside gene matches: 9. From germline, CDR1 is MNHNS and CDR2 SASEGT. The CDR3 extends over 14 amino acids. CDR3 DNA: TGTGCCAGCAGGGTGAAGGGGGCGCGGTATGGCTACACCTTC. Its translation is CASRVKGARYGYTF.

The chain combines TRBV9 with TRBJ2-3; either TRBD1 or TRBD2 may supply D (5 bases each). This CDR3 comprises 15 residues. Germline V CDR1 and CDR2: SGDLS, YYNGEE. V was trimmed by 5 bases and J by 4 bases, leaving 17 bases between them. The CDR3 loop is CASRSGPTGPDTQYF. The CDR3 DNA reads as TGTGCCAGCAGGTCCGGCCCTACGGGACCAGATACGCAGTATTTT.

This clonotype was counted at least ten times. CDR3 sequence: CASSPGVSAEAFF. CDR3 DNA sequence: TGTGCCAGCAGCCCGGGGGTATCCGCTGAAGCTTTCTTT. The chain has TRBV12-3 or TRBV12-4 and TRBJ1-1; the D gene is possibly TRBD1 (5 bases). The V and J ends lost 6 bases and 6 bases respectively, with 14 bases between them. This CDR3 spans 13 amino acids.

This clonotype came up a few times. The chain has TRBV18 and TRBJ1-6; no definite D call. V lost 0 bases to trimming and J lost 10 bases, with 4 bases between them. The CDR3 has 12 residues. In germline, CDR1 is KGHSH, CDR2 LQKENI. CDR3 in DNA: TGTGCCAGCTCACCACCGCGCTCACCCCTCCACTTT. Its protein product is CASSPPRSPLHF.

The chain joins TRBV2 to TRBJ2-3; D gene unclear. The CDR3 covers 12 residues. V gave up 6 bases and J gave up 2 bases, with 6 bases separating them. Germline CDR1 reads SNHLY; CDR2 reads FYNNEI. DNA of the CDR3: TGTGCCAGCAGACTTAACACAGATACGCAGTATTTT. Protein product: CASRLNTDTQYF.

The sample holds many counts of this clonotype. This sequence joins TRBV28 and TRBJ2-3, with 9 bases matching TRBD1. From germline, CDR1 is MDHEN and CDR2 SYDVKM. The CDR3 consists of 17 residues. After removal of 4 bases from V and 5 bases from J, the junction contained 13 bases not matched to a gene. CDR3 DNA sequence: TGTGCCAGCAGTTCGGGACAGGGAGTGTTGTTTGTAGATACGCAGTATTTT. Its translation is CASSSGQGVLFVDTQYF. Based on the CDR3 plus reference TRBV28 and TRBJ2-3, the full variable domain is DVKVTQSSRYLVKRTGEKVFLECVQDMDHENMFWYRQDPGLGLRLIYFSYDVKMKEKGDIPEGYSVSREKKERFSLILESASTNQTSMYLCASSSGQGVLFVDTQYFGPGTRLTVL.

This clonotype showed up just a few times. The chain uses TRBV7-6 and TRBJ1-2; D possibly corresponds to TRBD1 (5 bases). Germline V CDR1 and CDR2: SGHVS, FNYEAQ. V lost 4 bases to trimming and J lost 3 bases, with 9 bases between them. This CDR3 comprises 13 residues. For the CDR3, the DNA is TGTGCCAGCAGCTCGACAGCCTACTATGGCTACACCTTC. Translating it yields CASSSTAYYGYTF.

In this sample, this clonotype turned up many times. The rearrangement uses TRBV3-1 and TRBJ2-1, with a possible D match to TRBD1 (5 bases). V was trimmed by 1 base and J by 0 bases, leaving 7 bases between them. This CDR3 is 15 amino acids long. Germline CDR1 is LGHDT and CDR2 is YNNKEL (reference sequence). Here the CDR3 DNA reads TGTGCCAGCAGCCAAGGACAGAGCTCCTACAATGAGCAGTTCTTC. Residues: CASSQGQSSYNEQFF.

This clonotype appeared a few times. V and J are TRBV28 and TRBJ2-5; D is perhaps TRBD2 (6 bases). V lost 7 bases to trimming and J lost 5 bases, with 17 bases between them. This CDR3 is built from 14 residues. CDR1 MDHEN and CDR2 SYDVKM come from the germline V gene. The CDR3 DNA reads TGTGCCAGCATAGCGGAAACCCCGAGGGAGACCCAGTACTTC. Its protein product is CASIAETPRETQYF.

This clonotype was seen repeatedly, ten times or more. CDR3 sequence reads: CASSHPGTSDIRGEQYF. CDR3 in DNA: TGCGCCAGCAGCCACCCCGGGACTAGCGATATTCGGGGTGAGCAGTACTTC. V is TRBV4-1 and J is TRBJ2-7, with TRBD2 identical over 10 bases. Germline V gene data show CDR1 as MGHRA and CDR2 as YSYEKL. The CDR3 is 17 amino acids. V gave up 3 bases and J gave up 7 bases; unmatched junction bases: 15.

The rearrangement uses TRBV10-3 and TRBJ2-1; 9 bases map to TRBD2. The germline CDR1 and CDR2 sequences are ENHRY and SYGVKD. The V gene end was trimmed by 6 bases and the J gene end by 5 bases; junction bases not matched to a gene: 8. The CDR3 runs 15 residues. The CDR3 DNA is TGTGCCATCAGAGAGACTAGCGGAGTAAACAATGAGCAGTTCTTC. Protein: CAIRETSGVNNEQFF.

This chain connects TRBV7-9 to TRBJ2-7; 10 bases are shared with TRBD1. With V trimmed by 3 bases and J by 2 bases, 7 bases remained unmatched. Germline loops: CDR1 SEHNR, CDR2 FQNEAQ (reference sequence). This CDR3 is built from 16 residues. In DNA form, the CDR3 reads TGTGCCAGCAGCTTGGAGGGGACAGGGGTTACCTACGAGCAGTACTTC. It encodes CASSLEGTGVTYEQYF. Supplemented by reference TRBV7-9 and TRBJ2-7, the full variable domain reads DTGVSQNPRHKITKRGQNVTFRCDPISEHNRLYWYRQTLGQGPEFLTYFQNEAQLEKSRLLSDRFSAERPKGSFSTLEIQRTEQGDSAMYLCASSLEGTGVTYEQYFGPGTRLTVT.

The chain carries TRBV4-1 and TRBJ2-5, with D perhaps TRBD1 or TRBD2 (6 bases each). V lost 4 bases and J 7 bases, leaving 16 bases between the germline ends. CDR1 MGHRA and CDR2 YSYEKL come from the germline V gene. The CDR3 totals 14 residues. CDR3 DNA: TGCGCCAGCAGCCCCCAGTGGGGGGCGGTGACCCAGTACTTC. Protein sequence: CASSPQWGAVTQYF.

This chain joins TRBV6-5 and TRBJ1-6, with D hard to call. Trimming removed 4 bases from V and 10 bases from J, with 11 bases in between. The CDR3 spans 13 residues. CDR1 is MNHEY and CDR2 is SVGAGI in the germline V gene. CDR3 DNA sequence: TGTGCCAGCAGTTTCGGGGTCGGGTCACCCCTCCACTTT. As protein: CASSFGVGSPLHF.

This clonotype has a handful of counts. This sequence joins TRBV3-1 and TRBJ2-3; 11 positions agree with TRBD2. CDR1 and CDR2 (germline): LGHDT, YNNKEL (reference sequence). The V gene end was trimmed by 4 bases and the J gene end by 5 bases; junction bases not matched to a gene: 8. The CDR3 is made up of 16 amino acids. The CDR3: CASSRGSGGAGDTQYF. Here the CDR3 DNA reads TGTGCCAGCAGCCGGGGTAGCGGGGGGGCCGGAGATACGCAGTATTTT.

On this clonotype: A junction boundary mismatches the germline segment, possibly from a read error. V gene TRBV15 combines with J gene TRBJ1-3, with D uncertain. The germline V gene has CDR1 LNHNV and CDR2 YYDKDF (reference sequence). This CDR3 has 12 residues. CDR3 in amino acids: CATSGDRNTIYF. The CDR3 coding sequence is TGTGCCACCAGCGGAGATAGAAACACCATATATTTT. Variable domain in full (rest from reference TRBV15 and TRBJ1-3): DAMVIQNPRYQVTQFGKPVTLSCSQTLNHNVMYWYQQKSSQAPKLLFHYYDKDFNNEADTPDNFQSRRPNTSFCFLDIRSPGLGDTAMYLCATSGDRNTIYFGEGSWLTVV.

This clonotype was observed at least ten times. The rearrangement links TRBV12-3 or TRBV12-4 to TRBJ1-2; 7 nucleotides line up with TRBD1. This CDR3 is 13 amino acids long. Trimming removed 3 bases from V and 4 bases from J; junction bases left unmatched: 2. The CDR3 region is CASSFGTVYGYTF. The CDR3 DNA follows: TGTGCCAGCAGTTTTGGGACAGTCTATGGCTACACCTTC.

The table lists this clonotype with many counts. The rearrangement links TRBV10-3 to TRBJ2-3; D possibly matches TRBD1 or TRBD2 (6 bases each). Trimming took 5 bases from V and 6 from J, leaving 12 bases between them. CDR1 is ENHRY, CDR2 SYGVKD, per germline. CDR3 size: 13 residues. The CDR3: CAISSTGRDTQYF. As DNA, the CDR3 is TGTGCCATCAGTTCTACAGGGAGGGATACGCAGTATTTT.

This clonotype appeared a few times. The chain recombines TRBV2 with TRBJ2-5; 7 bases are a match to TRBD2. The CDR3 has 15 residues. V shed 1 base, J shed 2 bases, and the junction held 4 bases outside the gene matches. Germline values: CDR1 SNHLY, CDR2 FYNNEI. The CDR3 DNA reads as TGTGCCAGCAGTGAAGAATTGCGGGGGCAAGAGACCCAGTACTTC. Amino acid sequence: CASSEELRGQETQYF.

The chain links TRBV29-1 to TRBJ1-5, with TRBD1 matching 8 bases. The CDR3 runs 14 residues. Germline lookup yields CDR1 SQVTM and CDR2 ANQGSEA. Unmatched junction bases numbered 5, after V lost 5 bases and J lost 2 bases. The CDR3 DNA reads TGCAGCGTTAGACAGGGGAAGGGCAATCAGCCCCAGCATTTT. It is translated as CSVRQGKGNQPQHF.

This clonotype has just a few counts. The chain employs TRBV5-1 and TRBJ2-5; 9 bases are shared with TRBD2. J gave up 1 base and V 5 bases, and 6 bases lay outside the gene matches. This CDR3 comprises 15 residues. CDR1 and CDR2 (germline): SGHRS, YFSETQ. The CDR3 loop is CASRTGTSSQETQYF. The CDR3, as DNA: TGCGCCAGCAGGACTGGGACTAGCAGCCAAGAGACCCAGTACTTC.